This T cell receptor beta chain was sequenced during a study of beta chain features in type 1 diabetes. The sequenced template was cDNA made from the entire isolated RNA. Data came from immunoSEQ multiplex PCR; TCRdb stores just in-frame clones and leaves some out. The sample lists fewer than 400,000 clones, around 7.6% seen once, with roughly 0.44% in the top ten. V dropped 3 bases and J dropped 0 bases, with 10 bases sitting between them. Germline CDR1 and CDR2: SGHRS and YFSETQ. There are 15 residues in the CDR3. The source is a woman between 18 and 29 years old in good health. The V call is TRBV5-1, the J call TRBJ2-4, with D tentatively TRBD2 (6 bases). Material for sequencing was central memory CD4+ T cells from blood. This CDR3 reads CASSSSGVAKNIQYF. The CDR3, as DNA: TGCGCCAGCAGCTCCTCGGGGGTAGCCAAAAACATTCAGTACTTC. Together with reference TRBV5-1 and TRBJ2-4, the CDR3 gives the full variable domain: KAGVTQTPRYLIKTRGQQVTLSCSPISGHRSVSWYQQTPGQGLQFLFEYFSETQRNKGNFPGRFSGRQFSNSRSEMNVSTLELGDSALYLCASSSSGVAKNIQYFGAGTRLSVL.